The clone carrying this T cell receptor (beta chain) came up many times. The antigen is not known. Arm-PCR of CDR3 regions with iRepertoire HTBI primers generated TCR beta libraries. TCRdb reprocessed the multiplex PCR reads with MiXCR, giving one entry per CDR3 protein. The table shows 200,000 to 250,000 distinct CDR3 sequences, with roughly 21% occurring only once. The sample comes from a study of regulatory T cells in long-lasting Graves disease. The time point denotes: newly diagnosed GD, antithyroid drugs for less than 3 months. Construction of the TCR library relied on RNA isolated from PBMCs. Patients hailed from an endocrinology department in Xi'an, China. EDTA tubes received around 10 milliliters of drawn peripheral blood. Germline V gives CDR1 SGHRS, CDR2 YFSETQ. The ends lost 2 bases at V and 8 bases at J; junction bases unmatched: 3. CDR3 size: 14 residues. Study-level points and caveats: Persistent Graves' disease cases displayed lower TCR diversity than newly diagnosed ones.

This clonotype was sampled from a female donor with Graves disease. The source was peripheral blood mononuclear cells (PBMCs), collected at new diagnosis, from a patient treated with antithyroid drugs. This chain uses TRBV5-1 with TRBJ2-1, with 11 bases lining up with TRBD2. The CDR3 here is CASSLTLAGDEQFF. CDR3 sequence (DNA): TGCGCCAGCAGCTTAACACTAGCGGGGGATGAGCAGTTCTTC.